This T cell receptor beta chain emerged from a study of T-cell memory formation after mild COVID-19. Constant-segment primers served in 5'RACE that generated TCR alpha and TCR beta cDNA libraries bearing sample barcodes and UMIs. TCRdb reprocessed the 5' RACE reads with MiXCR, giving one entry per CDR3 protein. The table lists 280,000 or so distinct CDR3 sequences, less than 9.5% of them singletons. This clonotype was counted a few times. This CDR3 is built from 13 residues. The V end lost 3 bases, the J end lost 6 bases, and 12 bases lay between the germline ends. The germline CDR1 and CDR2 sequences are SQVTM and ANQGSEA.

Sequencing was performed on PBMCs or a T cell subset sorted from them (not recorded which). This clonotype was obtained from a man aged 18 to 30 who had mild COVID-19 (a few samples of this study predate the infection). Cell type and time point are not known. This rearrangement joins TRBV29-1 to TRBJ1-5; unclear D gene. Written as DNA, the CDR3 is TGCAGCGTTGAGGAAGGGATCGGTCAGCCCCAGCATTTT. Protein sequence: CSVEEGIGQPQHF.